Below are 11 T cell receptor beta chains sequenced from a single sample in a study of CD8 T cells in ankylosing spondylitis. TCRdb analysed the 5' RACE reads with MiXCR anew, one entry per CDR3 protein. The sample yields approximately 300,000 distinct CDR3 sequences, about 20% seen once. Sequencing was done on a sample of blood, either unsorted or a sorted T cell fraction (not recorded which). These receptors came from a female donor with ankylosing spondylitis or in good health (not recorded which).

This sequence joins TRBV6-2 or TRBV6-3 and TRBJ2-1; D is unresolved. The CDR3 has 14 residues. Germline CDR1 is MNHEY and CDR2 is SVGEGT. Trimming stripped 2 bases from V and 0 bases from J, with 5 bases between. The CDR3, as DNA: TGTGCCAGCAGTTACCTTAGCTCCTACAATGAGCAGTTCTTC. Its protein product is CASSYLSSYNEQFF.

In this sample, this clonotype turned up once. This chain links TRBV19 with TRBJ1-5; maybe TRBD1 (5 bases). The CDR3 extends over 13 amino acids. V was pared by 3 bases and J by 7 bases, with 10 bases between. Germline-derived CDR1 and CDR2 are LNHDA and SQIVND (reference sequence). CDR3 protein: CASSIPGTQPQHF. CDR3 DNA: TGTGCCAGTAGTATCCCGGGGACGCAGCCCCAGCATTTT. Full variable domain (missing parts from reference TRBV19 and TRBJ1-5): DGGITQSPKYLFRKEGQNVTLSCEQNLNHDAMYWYRQDPGQGLRLIYYSQIVNDFQKGDIAEGYSVSREKKESFPLTVTSAQKNPTAFYLCASSIPGTQPQHFGDGTRLSIL.

V is TRBV7-9 and J is TRBJ1-2; 9 bases map to TRBD1. This CDR3 comprises 14 residues. V shed 6 bases and J 7 bases; nucleotides not matched to a gene: 9. Germline-derived CDR1 and CDR2 are SEHNR and FQNEAQ (reference sequence). The CDR3 loop reads CASSSDRGTFGYTF. CDR3 coding DNA: TGTGCCAGCAGTTCGGACAGGGGTACCTTTGGCTACACCTTC.

This chain links TRBV7-2 with TRBJ2-1; TRBD2 matches 12 bases. The germline gives CDR1 SGHTA, CDR2 FQGNSA. The length of the CDR3 is 16 residues. The junction had 11 bases not matched to a gene; V was cut back by 5 bases and J by 9 bases. This CDR3 is CASSPSRLAGEGEQFF. The CDR3 nucleotides read TGTGCCAGCAGCCCCAGCAGACTAGCGGGAGAAGGTGAGCAGTTCTTC.

The genes are TRBV7-2 and TRBJ2-7; either TRBD1 or TRBD2 may fit D (5 bases each). CDR3 length: 12 amino acids. The V end lost 2 bases, the J end lost 7 bases, and 9 bases lay between the germline ends. Germline CDR1 SGHTA, CDR2 FQGNSA. The CDR3 is CASSLNRREQYF. For the CDR3, the DNA is TGTGCCAGCAGCTTAAACAGGAGGGAGCAGTACTTC.

This clonotype has only a few counts. The chain carries TRBV7-2 and TRBJ2-6; D perhaps matches TRBD1 (5 bases). Germline CDR1 SGHTA, CDR2 FQGNSA. The CDR3 consists of 16 residues. Trimming removed 0 bases at V and 3 bases at J, with 9 bases between. This CDR3 is CASSLASGFGANVLTF. The CDR3 coding sequence is TGTGCCAGCAGCTTAGCCTCAGGGTTTGGGGCCAACGTCCTGACTTTC.

A few counts support this clonotype. This rearrangement joins TRBV6-1 to TRBJ1-1, with D possibly being TRBD1 (6 bases). CDR3 size: 15 residues. Germline CDR1 reads MNHNS; CDR2 reads SASEGT. Trimming stripped 8 bases from V and 6 bases from J, with 22 bases between. This CDR3 is CASRDTTERGPEAFF. In DNA, the CDR3 is TGTGCCAGCCGAGATACGACGGAACGGGGGCCTGAAGCTTTCTTT.

The table lists this clonotype with a few counts. The J gene is TRBJ2-1, the V gene TRBV29-1, with a possible D match to TRBD2 (5 bases). Trimming took off 3 bases at V and 2 bases at J, with 17 bases between the two ends. Per the germline V gene, CDR1 is SQVTM and CDR2 is ANQGSEA. The CDR3 runs to 16 residues. In DNA form, the CDR3 reads TGCAGCGTTGAGGGGTCCACTAGTCCCCCCTACAATGAGCAGTTCTTC. Its protein is CSVEGSTSPPYNEQFF.

J is TRBJ2-1 and V is TRBV7-8; D gene uncertain. The CDR3 sequence is 14 residues long. V was cut by 5 bases and J by 8 bases, with 16 bases left in between. Germline V gene lookup returns CDR1 SGHVS and CDR2 FQNEAQ. CDR3 amino acids: CASSPGPLEYEQFF. The CDR3 DNA sequence: TGTGCCAGCAGCCCTGGACCGCTGGAGTATGAGCAGTTCTTC.

This clonotype was seen a few times. The chain joins TRBV20-1 to TRBJ1-5; 11 bases align to TRBD1. The length of the CDR3 is 16 residues. Germline assignment: CDR1 DFQATT and CDR2 SNEGSKA (reference sequence). J gave up 8 bases and V 3 bases, and 12 bases lay outside the gene matches. The CDR3 nucleotides read TGCAGTGCTAGCTTAGGGACAGGGGGGCCAAGTGAGCCCCAGCATTTT. This sequence encodes CSASLGTGGPSEPQHF.

The genes are TRBV12-3 or TRBV12-4 and TRBJ2-7; 14 bases are a match to TRBD2. After removal of 5 bases from V and 2 bases from J, the junction contained 8 bases not matched to a gene. This CDR3 spans 17 amino acids. This CDR3 reads CASSPGLAGGAPYEQYF. The CDR3 region has the DNA TGTGCCAGCAGTCCCGGACTAGCGGGAGGTGCCCCCTACGAGCAGTACTTC.